A single sample is the source of the 17 T cell receptor beta chains below, sequenced in a study of T cells expressing NK-cell markers. TCRdb derives one entry per CDR3 protein from the 5' RACE reads, leaving out DNA. This table holds roughly 450,000 distinct CDR3 sequences. The sample consisted of blood T cells: a sorted CD56 or NKG2C T cell subset, CD4+ or CD8+ T cells, or bulk PBMC T cells (not recorded which). These receptors came from a woman in her fifties or sixties in good health.

CDR3 region: CASSDRERSYGYTF. The chain uses TRBV14 and TRBJ1-2; TCRdb outputs TRBD1, but without DNA this stays unchecked. This CDR3 comprises 14 residues. Germline CDR1 SGHDN, CDR2 FVKESK.

This chain uses TRBV12-3 or TRBV12-4 with TRBJ1-2. The length of the CDR3 is 13 residues. CDR3 region: CASSSAGVYGYTF.

Here the CDR3 reads CASSLRGTEQFF. V and J are TRBV11-2 and TRBJ2-1. Germline V lookup: CDR1 SGHAT, CDR2 FQNNGV. There are 12 residues in the CDR3.

This sequence joins TRBV20-1 and TRBJ2-1; the D call from TCRdb, TRBD2, cannot be confirmed without DNA. Germline V gene sequence: CDR1 DFQATT, CDR2 SNEGSKA (reference sequence). The length of the CDR3 is 18 residues. CDR3 sequence: CSARDGLAAHSSYNEQFF.

The chain employs TRBV12-3 or TRBV12-4 and TRBJ1-3; TCRdb's assignment of TRBD1 cannot be checked, as there is no DNA. The CDR3 has 15 residues. The chain's CDR3 is CASSLQGSSGNTIYF.

J is TRBJ2-3 and V is TRBV6-5; TCRdb calls TRBD1, which cannot be checked without DNA. The CDR3 runs to 17 residues. Per germline, CDR1 MNHEY and CDR2 SVGAGI. CDR3 in amino acids: CASSYSPADRGTDTQYF.

The genes are TRBV4-1 and TRBJ2-7; the TRBD1 assignment by TCRdb is unverifiable without DNA. CDR1 is MGHRA and CDR2 is YSYEKL in the germline V gene. This CDR3 comprises 17 residues. The CDR3 here is CASSQAILRDRDNEQYF.

CDR3: CASRTSGNNNSPLHF. The chain has TRBV6-2 or TRBV6-3 and TRBJ1-6; the TCRdb call, TRBD1, lacks DNA for checking. Germline CDR1 reads MNHEY; CDR2 reads SVGEGT. The CDR3 spans 15 residues.

This sequence joins TRBV29-1 and TRBJ2-3; TCRdb's assignment of TRBD1 cannot be checked, as there is no DNA. This CDR3 has 14 amino acids. Germline values: CDR1 SQVTM, CDR2 ANQGSEA. The CDR3 loop reads CSVGLGAGTDTQYF.

The rearrangement joins TRBV12-3 or TRBV12-4 to TRBJ2-7; TCRdb's D call of TRBD2 is untestable without DNA. This CDR3 has 16 residues. CDR3 region: CASGTSGGEEVYEQYF.

The rearrangement uses TRBV11-2 and TRBJ2-5; TCRdb reports TRBD1, a call that lacks DNA to check it against. Per the germline V gene, CDR1 is SGHAT and CDR2 is FQNNGV. This CDR3 is built from 15 residues. CDR3 loop: CASSYARGQWETQYF. Full variable domain (missing parts from reference TRBV11-2 and TRBJ2-5): EAGVAQSPRYKIIEKRQSVAFWCNPISGHATLYWYQQILGQGPKLLIQFQNNGVVDDSQLPKDRFSAERLKGVDSTLKIQPAKLEDSAVYLCASSYARGQWETQYFGPGTRLLVL.

V usage is TRBV14 and J usage is TRBJ1-4. The CDR3 is made up of 14 amino acids. Germline-derived CDR1 and CDR2 are SGHDN and FVKESK. The CDR3 sequence: CASSQGLFNEKLFF.

The J gene is TRBJ2-2, the V gene TRBV29-1; with no DNA, the TCRdb D assignment of TRBD2 cannot be verified. CDR1 and CDR2 (germline): SQVTM, ANQGSEA. The CDR3 covers 13 residues. The CDR3 here is CSVDREGTGELFF.

This sequence joins TRBV9 and TRBJ1-2. Germline CDR1 and CDR2: SGDLS and YYNGEE. The CDR3 contains 15 residues. CDR3 amino acids: CASSVSVHDIYGYTF.

This rearrangement joins TRBV12-3 or TRBV12-4 to TRBJ1-1; absent DNA, TCRdb's TRBD1 call cannot be checked. The CDR3 runs to 13 residues. The CDR3: CASRQGAGTEAFF.

This sequence joins TRBV3-1 and TRBJ1-5. This CDR3 spans 13 amino acids. Germline CDR1 reads LGHDT; CDR2 reads YNNKEL (reference sequence). CDR3 loop: CASSQSDYQPQHF.

This chain connects TRBV27 to TRBJ2-1; TCRdb lists TRBD1, though no DNA is available to test this call. The CDR3 totals 16 residues. Germline loops: CDR1 MNHEY, CDR2 SMNVEV (reference sequence). Here the CDR3 reads CASSPEFAGAYNEQFF.